Each of the 5 T cell receptor beta chains below was sequenced from the same sample in a study of T cells after yellow fever vaccination (dated by TCRdb to between 2018 and 2020). Library preparation was by 5' RACE. Sequencing was carried out with an Illumina HiSeq 2500. TCRdb ran its own pipeline on the public reads, namely fastp trimming at Q25 and MiXCR clone calling, and kept in-frame beta chains. Entries are consolidated by CDR3 protein sequence, retaining the most common genes and DNA. This sample lists around 590,000 distinct CDR3 sequences; around an eighth were detected once. More than 12% of the sample goes to the ten largest clones. In light of the paper, this sample's treatment or condition label describes: live attenuated yellow fever vaccine strain. The source material was PBMCs, sampled on the day of the yellow fever booster vaccination. The receptors shown here come from a young man who received the YFV17D yellow fever vaccine.

This clonotype was found a few times. The V and J genes are TRBV5-4 and TRBJ2-3, with D tentatively TRBD2 (6 bases). Trimming cost V 6 bases and J 2 bases, with 13 bases left between them. Looked up from germline, CDR1 is SGHNT and CDR2 is YYREEE (reference sequence). The length of the CDR3 is 14 residues. The CDR3 reads CASKDSGTTDTQYF. The CDR3 nucleotides read TGTGCCAGCAAAGATAGCGGTACCACAGATACGCAGTATTTT.

The V and J genes are TRBV7-3 and TRBJ2-1, with a possible D match to TRBD2 (5 bases). Trimming removed 5 bases at V and 10 bases at J, with 15 bases between. The CDR3 is 13 residues long. Germline CDR1 is SGHTA and CDR2 is FQGTGA. The CDR3 DNA sequence: TGTGCCAGCAGCCGTGCCCAATCGGGGGAGCAGTTCTTC. Protein sequence: CASSRAQSGEQFF.

In this sample, this clonotype turned up a few times. This chain links TRBV20-1 with TRBJ1-5, with D unresolved. This CDR3 contains 18 residues. Per the germline V gene, CDR1 is DFQATT and CDR2 is SNEGSKA (reference sequence). V was clipped by 5 bases and J by 0 bases, with 23 bases between them. In DNA form, the CDR3 reads TGCAGTGCTGGAAAAACTAGGGATCAGGCTGATAGCAATCAGCCCCAGCATTTT. Translating gives CSAGKTRDQADSNQPQHF.

This clonotype was counted between two and nine times. The chain employs TRBV25-1 and TRBJ2-7; TRBD2 might be the D (6 bases). The germline V gene has CDR1 MGHDK and CDR2 SYGVNS. V lost 1 base and J 4 bases, leaving 14 bases between the germline ends. There are 15 residues in the CDR3. As DNA, the CDR3 is TGTGCCAGCAGTGAATCTGGCGGGAACGTATACGAGCAGTACTTC. Translated: CASSESGGNVYEQYF.

This clonotype was counted between two and nine times. The rearrangement uses TRBV5-1 and TRBJ2-7, with 7 bases fitting TRBD2. Germline V gives CDR1 SGHRS, CDR2 YFSETQ. Unmatched junction bases numbered 4, after V lost 4 bases and J lost 0 bases. This CDR3 region has 14 residues. CDR3: CASSAGTNSYEQYF. The CDR3 DNA sequence: TGCGCCAGCAGCGCCGGGACTAACTCCTACGAGCAGTACTTC.